This TCR beta chain was found in a study of patients and donors after allogeneic stem cell transplantation. In TCRdb, the RT-PCR reads were re-called with MiXCR into one record per CDR3 protein. The sample records about 400,000 distinct CDR3 sequences, 15% to 20% being singletons. The V and J ends lost 1 base and 2 bases respectively, with 11 bases between them. Germline V gene sequence: CDR1 GTSNPN, CDR2 SVGIG (reference sequence). The CDR3 totals 14 residues. Input material: blood, either unsorted or a sorted T cell fraction (not recorded which). The origin of this receptor is a human donor who was either an allogeneic HSCT recipient or a stem cell or donor lymphocyte infusion donor (not recorded which). It is not recorded whose cells these are; they may come from a transplant donor. The chain has TRBV30 and TRBJ1-2; D is unclear. CDR3 DNA: TGTGCCTGGAGTGATGGACCGAAAAACTATGGCTACACCTTC. It specifies CAWSDGPKNYGYTF.